These 15 T cell receptor beta chains came from one sample sequenced in a study of cytomegalovirus exposure and HLA in healthy donors. The PCR had 60 Vbeta and 13 Jbeta primers. The protocol was immunoSEQ multiplex PCR, while the TCRdb copy is restricted to in-frame clones and leaves out a portion. The sample yields fewer than 200,000 clones, 84% seen once. The sequenced sample was PBMCs. These receptors all stem from a man aged 25 to 40 in good health and CMV-seronegative.

CDR3 in amino acids: CASSENRGGSGANVLTF. Here the CDR3 DNA reads TGCGCCAGCAGTGAGAACAGGGGGGGATCTGGGGCCAACGTCCTGACTTTC. V usage is TRBV10-1 and J usage is TRBJ2-6, with D perhaps matching TRBD1 (8 bases). This CDR3 region has 17 residues. Germline CDR1 WNHNN, CDR2 SYGVQD (reference sequence). The V end lost 2 bases, the J end lost 1 base, and 12 bases lay between the germline ends.

The chain employs TRBV6-5 and TRBJ2-7; a weak D match, TRBD1 (5 bases). This CDR3 has 12 residues. CDR1 and CDR2 from the germline V gene are MNHEY and SVGAGI. V was shortened by 5 bases and J by 3 bases, with 8 bases between the two germline ends. The CDR3 spells CASSIQGYEQYF. The CDR3 DNA sequence: TGTGCCAGCAGTATTCAGGGCTACGAGCAGTACTTC.

The CDR3 reads CATDRDGNQPQHF. CDR3 DNA: TGTGCCACTGACAGGGACGGCAATCAGCCCCAGCATTTT. This chain connects TRBV10-3 to TRBJ1-5; TRBD1 aligns across 7 bases. The CDR3 sequence is 13 residues long. Trimming removed 10 bases from V and 2 bases from J; junction bases left unmatched: 5. CDR1 is ENHRY, CDR2 SYGVKD, per germline.

This clone was counted a few times. The J gene is TRBJ2-5, the V gene TRBV5-1; no definite D call. The V end was cut by 0 bases, the J end by 5 bases, with 8 bases between. Germline V gene lookup returns CDR1 SGHRS and CDR2 YFSETQ. The CDR3 totals 13 residues. This CDR3 is CASSLATEETQYF. In nucleotides, the CDR3 is TGCGCCAGCAGCTTGGCAACGGAGGAGACCCAGTACTTC.

V gene TRBV19 combines with J gene TRBJ2-1; 7 nucleotides match TRBD1. CDR3 length: 17 amino acids. V shed 1 base, J shed 5 bases, and the junction held 11 bases outside the gene matches. The germline V gene encodes CDR1 LNHDA and CDR2 SQIVND (reference sequence). CDR3 in amino acids: CASSIGKTGLTHNEQFF. CDR3 DNA: TGTGCCAGTAGTATAGGAAAGACAGGGCTAACACACAATGAGCAGTTCTTC.

CDR3 nucleotide sequence: TGTGCCAGCAGCGTAAGTGCGGGACAGGGCTACGAGCAGTACTTC. Translating gives CASSVSAGQGYEQYF. This chain joins TRBV9 and TRBJ2-5; the match to TRBD1 covers 9 bases. The last part of the DNA fits TRBJ2-7 better; the J call may be wrong. Germline CDR1 SGDLS, CDR2 YYNGEE. CDR3 length equals 15 residues.

V usage is TRBV7-2 and J usage is TRBJ2-3, with D possibly matching TRBD2 (5 bases). Trimming left V 11 bases short and J 6 bases short, with 30 bases between. The CDR3 consists of 17 residues. Germline loops: CDR1 SGHTA, CDR2 FQGNSA. The CDR3 sequence: CASSPVRLALSTDTQYF. CDR3 DNA: TGTGCCTCCAGCCCAGTCAGGCTAGCTTTATCCACCGATACGCAGTATTTT.

This chain uses TRBV4-1 with TRBJ2-2; 10 positions agree with TRBD1. Trimming removed 0 bases from V and 6 bases from J; junction bases left unmatched: 7. The germline V gene has CDR1 MGHRA and CDR2 YSYEKL. This CDR3 has 17 amino acids. In DNA, the CDR3 is TGCGCCAGCAGCCAAGATCCGACAGGGGGCCCGGCCGGGGAGCTGTTTTTT. It translates to CASSQDPTGGPAGELFF.

Note on this clone: A junction end diverges from the germline sequence, so it may reflect a read error. The chain employs TRBV7-9 and TRBJ1-2, with TRBD1 matching over 8 bases. The length of the CDR3 is 14 residues. CDR1 and CDR2 from the germline V gene are SEHNR and FQNEAQ (reference sequence). The CDR3 bases are TGTTCCAGCAGCTCCTCAGGGGGCGGGGATGGCTACACCTTC. Amino acid sequence: CSSSSSGGGDGYTF. The variable domain in full, with the rest retrieved from reference TRBV7-9 and TRBJ1-2, is DTGVSQNPRHKITKRGQNVTFRCDPISEHNRLYWYRQTLGQGPEFLTYFQNEAQLEKSRLLSDRFSAERPKGSFSTLEIQRTEQGDSAMYLCSSSSSGGGDGYTFGSGTRLTVV.

The J gene is TRBJ1-1, the V gene TRBV10-3, with TRBD1 matching over 9 bases. Unmatched junction bases numbered 11, after V lost 4 bases and J lost 5 bases. Looked up from germline, CDR1 is ENHRY and CDR2 is SYGVKD. This CDR3 comprises 16 residues. The CDR3 loop reads CAISAPGQGTRTEAFF. For the CDR3, the DNA is TGTGCCATCAGTGCCCCCGGACAGGGGACGAGGACTGAAGCTTTCTTT.

This sequence joins TRBV29-1 and TRBJ1-1; maybe TRBD1 (5 bases). Deletions cut 5 bases from V and 1 base from J, with 17 bases between. This CDR3 has 15 amino acids. Germline V gives CDR1 SQVTM, CDR2 ANQGSEA. CDR3 coding DNA: TGCAGCGTTTACGGTGGGGGGTGGGAGAACACTGAAGCTTTCTTT. It codes for CSVYGGGWENTEAFF.

CDR3 nucleotides: TGTGCCAGCTCACTTACTACAGGGGATGCTAATGAAAAACTGTTTTTT. Its protein product is CASSLTTGDANEKLFF. The chain joins TRBV18 to TRBJ1-4; TRBD1 agrees at 7 bases. Per germline, CDR1 KGHSH and CDR2 LQKENI. J gave up 3 bases and V 4 bases, and 8 bases lay outside the gene matches. The CDR3 totals 16 residues.

The chain couples TRBV6-4 to TRBJ2-3; D remains unclear. The CDR3 contains 13 residues. The V and J ends lost 3 bases and 5 bases respectively, with 9 bases between them. Germline CDR1 is MRHNA and CDR2 is SNTAGT. DNA for the CDR3: TGTGCCAGCAGTGAACAGCCTCAAGATACGCAGTATTTT. Translating gives CASSEQPQDTQYF.

As DNA, the CDR3 is TGTGCCAGCAGCCTGGACTCCGGAGCCGTTAATGAGCAGTTCTTC. Protein sequence: CASSLDSGAVNEQFF. The chain combines TRBV7-2 with TRBJ2-1, with D possibly TRBD2 on 5 matching bases. The V gene lost 5 bases and the J gene lost 7 bases, with 18 bases spanning the gap. Per the germline V gene, CDR1 is SGHTA and CDR2 is FQGNSA. The CDR3 has 15 amino acids.

Worth noting for this clone: The same CDR3 is also encoded by other DNA sequences in this sample. The chain employs TRBV6-5 and TRBJ2-7, with TRBD2 matching over 11 bases. After removal of 8 bases from V and 1 base from J, the junction contained 7 bases not matched to a gene. This CDR3 is built from 15 residues. Per germline, CDR1 MNHEY and CDR2 SVGAGI. CDR3 amino acids: CASRGRLAGSYEQYF. The CDR3 DNA follows: TGTGCCAGCCGAGGTCGACTAGCGGGATCCTACGAGCAGTACTTC.